The 5 T cell receptor beta chains presented below share a single source sample, sequenced in a study of cytomegalovirus exposure and HLA in healthy donors. The PCR used 60 Vbeta and 13 Jbeta primers. Sequenced by immunoSEQ multiplex PCR; TCRdb stores in-frame clones only, minus some. The sample lists around 110,000 clones; under 90% were seen once. The sequenced sample was PBMCs. The receptors were gathered from a woman aged 30 to 39 in good health and CMV-seronegative.

The chain couples TRBV6-1 to TRBJ2-6; tentatively, D is TRBD2 (6 bases). From germline, CDR1 is MNHNS and CDR2 SASEGT. The V end lost 1 base, the J end lost 8 bases, and 18 bases lay between the germline ends. This CDR3 has 17 amino acids. CDR3 nucleotide sequence: TGTGCCAGCAGTGAAGGGGTAAGGGACTTTTGGACCAACGTCCTGACTTTC. Its protein product is CASSEGVRDFWTNVLTF.

The J gene is TRBJ2-5, the V gene TRBV28; 8 bases agree with TRBD2. CDR3 length: 16 amino acids. Germline CDR1 and CDR2: MDHEN and SYDVKM. The ends lost 1 base at V and 2 bases at J; junction bases unmatched: 6. CDR3 loop: CASSLSGRALQETQYF. In DNA form, the CDR3 reads TGTGCCAGCAGTTTATCCGGGAGGGCTCTACAAGAGACCCAGTACTTC.

This chain links TRBV6-5 with TRBJ2-3, with D possibly TRBD2 on 6 matching bases. This CDR3 has 15 amino acids. Per the germline V gene, CDR1 is MNHEY and CDR2 is SVGAGI. Trimming left V 1 base short and J 3 bases short, with 11 bases between. CDR3 amino acids: CASSYWRDRTDTQYF. Written as DNA, the CDR3 is TGTGCCAGCAGTTACTGGAGGGATCGGACAGATACGCAGTATTTT.

The chain recombines TRBV5-1 with TRBJ2-7; TRBD2 aligns across 14 bases. Germline assignment: CDR1 SGHRS and CDR2 YFSETQ. V trimming: 4 bases; J trimming: 6 bases; junction bases outside the gene matches: 9. This CDR3 has 16 residues. CDR3 sequence (DNA): TGCGCCAGCAGCGATCCGACTAGCGGGAGGGATTCCGAGCAGTACTTC. Protein product: CASSDPTSGRDSEQYF.

V usage is TRBV18 and J usage is TRBJ2-7; 8 bases fit TRBD2. The germline V gene encodes CDR1 KGHSH and CDR2 LQKENI. The CDR3 sequence is 20 residues long. V shed 3 bases and J 5 bases; nucleotides not matched to a gene: 24. CDR3 sequence: CASSPRLAPTKNPHLDEQYF. CDR3 nucleotide sequence: TGTGCCAGCTCACCTCGACTAGCGCCGACAAAAAACCCTCACTTAGACGAGCAGTACTTC.